This T cell receptor beta chain was observed in a study of blood T cell repertoires in COVID-19 (dated by TCRdb to about 2020). With respect to the entire study: Samples covering the acute and convalescent phases of COVID-19 were provided by collaborators in the United States, Italy and Spain. A freely available public database, intended as a resource for researchers studying the immune response to SARS-CoV-2, is where the repertoires were released. The material from the prospective study consisted of cDNA or gDNA derived from T cells, B-cell-depleted T cells, or PBMCs. Samples came from the ongoing ImmuneRACE study (first 160 participants) plus 1,254 subjects from 6 global collaborators. Subjects who had been exposed to COVID-19, were actively infected with it, or had recovered from it provided the deeply sampled blood TCRbeta repertoires that made up the dataset. The sample metadata nearly always contained a de-identified subject ID, COVID-19 status, age in years and sex. Where HLA class I and class II types were available, the types were taken from metadata supplied by the sample provider, not from assay-based typing.

Reading from cysteine to phenylalanine, the CDR3 counts 15 amino acids. Just the 45-base CDR3 DNA is kept, in frame starting at base 1. V loses 6 bases, J loses 8 bases, and the germline ends lie 26 bases apart. CDR1 and CDR2 were assigned from the germline V gene as SQVTM and ANQGSEA. Each collaborating institution followed its own protocols to collect whole blood in K2EDTA tubes. For TCRbeta analysis, collaborators shipped samples in one of three forms: frozen whole blood, isolated PBMCs, or DNA extracted from either of those sample types. The paper's findings and limits, for the study overall: The quantity of clinical and demographic metadata differed by source and by participant and was supplied without curation.

Remarks on this clone: Its antigen is not yet known. Base quality data are lacking; no much larger clone is found one base away.

TCRbeta CDR3 regions were amplified from genomic DNA by means of the immunoSEQ Assay, a bias-controlled multiplex PCR. Under the source paper's analysis protocol: Within the assay, amplification of reference gene primers was used to estimate how many nucleated cells each sample contained. Sequence reads were collapsed and filtered to measure the absolute abundance of every unique TCRbeta CDR3 rearrangement. For each sample, productive Simpson clonality was calculated as the square root of Simpson's diversity index across productive rearrangements. Entries here come from immuneACCESS through TCRdb and include only in-frame sequences with V and J called. Some clones fail to appear in such tables; in the studies checked, an unresolved V gene covers under half of the shortfall, and the cause of the remainder is unknown. V and J calls and clone size are those listed in that table; D and trimming were worked out from the DNA. The sample has tens of thousands of clones on record, around 89% of them singletons. The ten most abundant clones make up 1.6% of the sample.

The sample taken for sequencing was peripheral blood. Here the chain combines TRBV29-1 and TRBJ2-7; TRBD1 is a possible D gene, resting on 6 matching bases. The TCR comes from a man aged 60 to 75 with acute or convalescent COVID-19. DNA sequence: TGCAGCGTGGGGGTGGATAGACAGGTTTTTCGGCAGCAGTACTTC. The encoded protein is CSVGVDRQVFRQQYF.